Listed below are T cell receptor beta chains from one sample, sequenced in a study of blood T cell repertoires in COVID-19. The repertoire was sequenced with immunoSEQ multiplex PCR; TCRdb's copy has only in-frame clones and lacks some. Among 98,000 or so clones listed, more than 80% were seen once. Sequencing was done on a sample of peripheral blood. The receptors originated from a man between 60 and 70 years old with acute or convalescent COVID-19. Each CDR3 is given without its conserved first and last residue. For some rows the clone size is stated as once, few or many, or as a class when expanded; others skip it.

j_call	v_call	clone_size	cdr3_aa
TRBJ2-2	TRBV6-5	few	ASTLTGHGELF
TRBJ1-3	TRBV19	-	ASSIAGLTNTIY
TRBJ1-1	TRBV6-5	-	ASTGTGYTEAF
TRBJ2-1	TRBV6-2/TRBV6-3	-	ASSYVGTSGSVRYEQF
TRBJ2-2	TRBV15	-	ATSRDRGLGTGELF
TRBJ1-3	TRBV9	-	ASSVSGLDSGNTIY
TRBJ1-1	TRBV6-2/TRBV6-3	-	ASCQRIGTGETNTEAF
TRBJ2-1	TRBV5-5	-	ASSTQTGYNEQF
TRBJ1-6	TRBV18	-	ASSLSRDRSPLH
TRBJ2-4	TRBV2	-	ASCIAGGRPTLNQNIQY
TRBJ2-3	TRBV6-5	-	ASSYLRTSGSDTQY
TRBJ1-2	TRBV29-1	once	SVVVGRNYGYT
TRBJ2-7	TRBV28	-	ASSPFNLRVTYEQY
TRBJ2-5	TRBV15	-	ATSREVRKETQY
TRBJ1-3	TRBV7-2	-	ASSSPRGGNTIY
TRBJ2-5	TRBV29-1	-	SVIRGQETQY
TRBJ2-3	TRBV5-5	-	ASSLGQLTDTQY
TRBJ2-1	TRBV9	-	ASSVTSGSHEQF
TRBJ2-3	TRBV6-4	-	ASSEERQGFADTQY
TRBJ1-2	TRBV5-5	-	ASRLTGGYGYT
TRBJ2-4	TRBV28	-	ASTDSLAKNIQY
TRBJ1-6	TRBV5-1	-	ASSLKIQDNSPLH
TRBJ1-3	TRBV7-9	-	ASSYQETYGNTIY
TRBJ2-1	TRBV5-5	-	ASYPRDNEQF
TRBJ2-2	TRBV5-6	-	ASSLASKNTGELF
TRBJ2-1	TRBV4-1	-	ASSQEPGQRYNEQF
TRBJ1-5	TRBV12-3/TRBV12-4	few	ASRDDTYQPQH
TRBJ2-3	TRBV19	-	ASSFLRTGGTDTQY
TRBJ2-3	TRBV24-1	-	ATSGGSDTQY
TRBJ1-1	TRBV10-1	-	ASSEDFWTEAF
TRBJ1-6	TRBV6-5	-	ASTQDRESPLH
TRBJ2-1	TRBV6-4	-	ASSDLPTGPNEQF
TRBJ2-2	TRBV11-2	many	ASSSPISIGELF
TRBJ2-3	TRBV5-1	-	ASSLGLAGVGDTQY
TRBJ1-5	TRBV19	-	ASSRQGNQPQH
TRBJ2-7	TRBV2	-	ASMTSGIWEQY
TRBJ1-1	TRBV11-2	-	ASSIRGRETEAF
TRBJ1-3	TRBV5-5	-	ASSLSDYPGNTIY
TRBJ2-3	TRBV5-1	-	ASSLGGSGSAYTDTQY
TRBJ1-1	TRBV6-5	-	ASSPQGTGGVTF
TRBJ2-7	TRBV29-1	-	SVPGTGAYEQY
TRBJ2-7	TRBV3-1/TRBV3-2	few	ASSPSGVGEQY
TRBJ2-2	TRBV3-1/TRBV3-2	-	ASSQGQGDGELF
TRBJ2-5	TRBV27	-	ASRETGGRETQY
TRBJ1-4	TRBV18	once	ASSPPSTTNEKLF
TRBJ1-6	TRBV7-2	once	ASSLGIRNSPLH
TRBJ1-1	TRBV7-2	-	ASSLASMGGTEAF
TRBJ2-5	TRBV5-1	-	ASSLQSAGGETQY
TRBJ1-4	TRBV7-9	-	ASSLETGGKLF
TRBJ2-1	TRBV3-1/TRBV3-2	-	ASSQQTGYNEQF
TRBJ1-1	TRBV7-2	-	ASSWQGGSEAF
TRBJ2-3	TRBV3-1/TRBV3-2	-	ASSQEAGESGTQY
TRBJ2-1	TRBV29-1	-	SGLRGDNEQF
TRBJ1-6	TRBV7-2	-	ASSLMTRGGLSYNSPLH
TRBJ1-3	TRBV7-8	once	ASSLELGQAGNTIY
TRBJ1-2	TRBV6-5	once	ASSNIEGGYT
TRBJ1-1	TRBV7-9	-	ASSFTGGKDTEAF
TRBJ1-1	TRBV5-1	-	ASSRDRGDSTEAF
TRBJ2-3	TRBV5-4	few	ASSSGIRTSGTPR